This TCR beta chain emerged from a study of cytomegalovirus exposure and HLA in healthy donors. Primers for the PCR totalled 60 Vbeta and 13 Jbeta. Assay used: immunoSEQ multiplex PCR; TCRdb lists only in-frame clones, some missing. The data hold around 300,000 clones, with 70% to 90% observed a single time. The specimen sequenced was PBMCs. The receptor's source is a woman between 35 and 50 years old in good health and CMV-seropositive.

In nucleotides, the CDR3 is TGCGCCAGCAGCTTGGATCCTAGCGGGAGTTGGGATGAGCAGTTCTTC. Protein: CASSLDPSGSWDEQFF. The V and J genes are TRBV5-1 and TRBJ2-1, with TRBD2 matching 10 bases. Trimming at V came to 0 bases and at J to 8 bases, leaving 8 bases not matched to a gene. This CDR3 has 16 residues. Per the germline V gene, CDR1 is SGHRS and CDR2 is YFSETQ.